Listed below are T cell receptor beta chains from one sample, sequenced in a study of cytomegalovirus exposure and HLA in healthy donors. TCRdb's table, derived via immunoSEQ multiplex PCR, lists solely in-frame clones and lacks some. The table includes over 150,000 clones, about 84% detected once. Sequencing was carried out using PBMCs. Every receptor here comes from a man aged 18 to 29 in good health and CMV-seronegative. Each CDR3 is given with its conserved first and last residue. D genes are given only for firm matches. Clone size is not always given. Where it is, it says once, few, many or a class for expanded clones.

j_gene: TRBJ2-1
d_gene: TRBD2
abundance: -
v_gene: TRBV28
CDR3aa: CASSTRLAGGPHFF
CDR3nt: TGTGCCAGCAGTACGCGACTAGCGGGAGGGCCGCACTTCTTC

j_gene: TRBJ1-1
d_gene: -
abundance: -
v_gene: TRBV7-9
CDR3aa: CASSAGHFTEAFF
CDR3nt: TGTGCCAGCAGCGCCGGACACTTCACTGAAGCCTTCTTT

j_gene: TRBJ2-2
d_gene: -
abundance: -
v_gene: TRBV28
CDR3aa: CASSLSANTGELFF
CDR3nt: TGTGCCAGCAGTTTGTCGGCGAACACCGGGGAGCTGTTTTTT

j_gene: TRBJ2-3
d_gene: TRBD2
abundance: -
v_gene: TRBV5-1
CDR3aa: CASSLGLAGTTDTQYF
CDR3nt: TGCGCCAGCAGCTTGGGACTAGCGGGGACCACAGATACGCAGTATTTT

j_gene: TRBJ2-7
d_gene: -
abundance: -
v_gene: TRBV6-6
CDR3aa: CASSFLGSYEQYF
CDR3nt: TGTGCCAGCAGTTTCCTAGGCTCCTACGAGCAGTACTTC

j_gene: TRBJ2-2
d_gene: -
abundance: -
v_gene: TRBV6-1
CDR3aa: CASSDLASVTGELFF
CDR3nt: TGTGCCAGCAGTGATCTGGCTAGCGTCACCGGGGAGCTGTTTTTT

j_gene: TRBJ1-5
d_gene: TRBD1
abundance: -
v_gene: TRBV7-2
CDR3aa: CASSLGQGDQPQHF
CDR3nt: TGTGCCAGCAGCTTAGGACAGGGGGATCAGCCCCAGCATTTT

j_gene: TRBJ2-7
d_gene: TRBD1
abundance: -
v_gene: TRBV5-4
CDR3aa: CASSQRTGVYEQYF
CDR3nt: TGTGCCAGCAGCCAAAGGACAGGGGTGTACGAGCAGTACTTC

j_gene: TRBJ2-1
d_gene: -
abundance: -
v_gene: TRBV29-1
CDR3aa: CSVEGRWGRRPYNEQFF
CDR3nt: TGCAGCGTTGAAGGGAGGTGGGGGAGGAGACCCTACAATGAGCAGTTCTTC

j_gene: TRBJ2-1
d_gene: TRBD1
abundance: -
v_gene: TRBV27
CDR3aa: CASSSLTGTGVTNEQFF
CDR3nt: TGTGCCAGCAGTTCCTTGACCGGGACAGGAGTTACCAATGAGCAGTTCTTC

j_gene: TRBJ1-6
d_gene: -
abundance: -
v_gene: TRBV6-1
CDR3aa: CASSGQLHNSPLHF
CDR3nt: TGTGCCAGCAGTGGACAGTTGCATAATTCACCCCTCCACTTT

j_gene: TRBJ2-3
d_gene: -
abundance: -
v_gene: TRBV5-1
CDR3aa: CASSFSVVADTQYF
CDR3nt: TGCGCCAGCAGCTTTTCGGTGGTTGCAGATACGCAGTATTTT

j_gene: TRBJ2-5
d_gene: TRBD1
abundance: -
v_gene: TRBV6-4
CDR3aa: CASSAGAGGSETQYF
CDR3nt: TGTGCCAGCAGTGCCGGAGCAGGGGGCTCGGAGACCCAGTACTTC

j_gene: TRBJ1-2
d_gene: -
abundance: -
v_gene: TRBV19
CDR3aa: CASNSDGANYGYTF
CDR3nt: TGTGCCAGTAATTCCGACGGAGCTAACTATGGCTACACCTTC

j_gene: TRBJ1-2
d_gene: TRBD1
abundance: -
v_gene: TRBV6-1
CDR3aa: CASSEYGTGYGYTF
CDR3nt: TGTGCCAGCAGTGAATACGGGACAGGCTATGGCTACACCTTC

j_gene: TRBJ2-1
d_gene: TRBD2
abundance: -
v_gene: TRBV28
CDR3aa: CASSFGGSGSNEQFF
CDR3nt: TGTGCCAGCAGTTTTGGTGGTAGCGGGAGCAATGAGCAGTTCTTC

j_gene: TRBJ2-7
d_gene: TRBD1
abundance: -
v_gene: TRBV27
CDR3aa: CASSFVPGQSYEQYF
CDR3nt: TGTGCCAGCAGTTTCGTTCCGGGACAGTCCTACGAGCAGTACTTC

j_gene: TRBJ1-5
d_gene: TRBD1
abundance: -
v_gene: TRBV27
CDR3aa: CASSRTGRQPQHF
CDR3nt: TGTGCCAGCAGTCGGACAGGTCGACAGCCCCAGCATTTT

j_gene: TRBJ2-7
d_gene: -
abundance: -
v_gene: TRBV7-9
CDR3aa: CSSSGHGGAPYEQYF
CDR3nt: TGTTCCAGCAGCGGTCATGGAGGAGCTCCCTACGAGCAGTACTTC

j_gene: TRBJ2-7
d_gene: TRBD2
abundance: -
v_gene: TRBV2
CDR3aa: CASRSPGGAGTYEQYF
CDR3nt: TGTGCCAGCAGGTCCCCCGGGGGAGCGGGAACCTACGAGCAGTACTTC

j_gene: TRBJ1-1
d_gene: -
abundance: -
v_gene: TRBV7-3
CDR3aa: CASSTRQNTEAFF
CDR3nt: TGTGCCAGCAGCACCAGACAGAACACTGAAGCTTTCTTT

j_gene: TRBJ1-5
d_gene: -
abundance: -
v_gene: TRBV27
CDR3aa: CASSFIGQSNQPQHF
CDR3nt: TGTGCCAGCAGTTTTATCGGACAGAGCAATCAGCCCCAGCATTTT

j_gene: TRBJ2-3
d_gene: -
abundance: few
v_gene: TRBV5-1
CDR3aa: CASSPLPGGTDTQYF
CDR3nt: TGCGCCAGCAGCCCCCTCCCCGGGGGCACAGATACGCAGTATTTT

j_gene: TRBJ2-1
d_gene: TRBD2
abundance: -
v_gene: TRBV5-4
CDR3aa: CASSLIGVAGGHEQFF
CDR3nt: TGTGCCAGCAGCTTGATTGGTGTAGCGGGAGGGCATGAGCAGTTCTTC

j_gene: TRBJ1-5
d_gene: -
abundance: -
v_gene: TRBV6-1
CDR3aa: CASSEALPYYSNQPQHF
CDR3nt: TGTGCCAGCAGTGAAGCGCTTCCGTACTATAGCAATCAGCCCCAGCATTTT

j_gene: TRBJ1-3
d_gene: TRBD1
abundance: -
v_gene: TRBV28
CDR3aa: CASIGQGSGNTIYF
CDR3nt: TGTGCCAGCATTGGACAGGGCTCTGGAAACACCATATATTTT

j_gene: TRBJ2-7
d_gene: -
abundance: -
v_gene: TRBV28
CDR3aa: CASSLRAYEQYF
CDR3nt: TGTGCCAGCAGTTTAAGAGCCTACGAGCAGTACTTC

j_gene: TRBJ1-4
d_gene: -
abundance: -
v_gene: TRBV18
CDR3aa: CASSPPPGSNEKLFF
CDR3nt: TGTGCCAGCTCACCGCCCCCGGGGTCCAATGAAAAACTGTTTTTT

j_gene: TRBJ2-5
d_gene: TRBD2
abundance: once
v_gene: TRBV5-4
CDR3aa: CASGLAGEETQYF
CDR3nt: TGTGCCAGCGGACTAGCGGGAGAAGAGACCCAGTACTTC

j_gene: TRBJ1-6
d_gene: -
abundance: -
v_gene: TRBV7-9
CDR3aa: CASSTKERSPLHF
CDR3nt: TGTGCCAGCAGCACAAAAGAAAGATCACCCCTCCACTTT

j_gene: TRBJ2-7
d_gene: TRBD1
abundance: -
v_gene: TRBV27
CDR3aa: CASSQARTGGVYEQYF
CDR3nt: TGTGCCAGCAGTCAGGCCAGGACAGGGGGCGTTTACGAGCAGTACTTC

j_gene: TRBJ1-4
d_gene: -
abundance: -
v_gene: TRBV4-1
CDR3aa: CASSHGAGGEKLFF
CDR3nt: TGCGCCAGCAGCCACGGGGCGGGGGGTGAAAAACTGTTTTTT

j_gene: TRBJ2-2
d_gene: TRBD1
abundance: -
v_gene: TRBV7-8
CDR3aa: CASSIRDRGNANTGELFF
CDR3nt: TGTGCCAGCAGCATTCGGGACAGGGGCAATGCGAACACCGGGGAGCTGTTTTTT

j_gene: TRBJ2-1
d_gene: TRBD2
abundance: -
v_gene: TRBV4-1
CDR3aa: CASSQAYSGGSNEQFF
CDR3nt: TGCGCCAGCAGCCAAGCGTACAGCGGGGGGTCCAATGAGCAGTTCTTC

j_gene: TRBJ1-5
d_gene: -
abundance: -
v_gene: TRBV19
CDR3aa: CASSDSAPSEQPQHF
CDR3nt: TGTGCCAGTAGTGATTCGGCACCTTCGGAGCAGCCCCAGCATTTT

j_gene: TRBJ1-2
d_gene: -
abundance: -
v_gene: TRBV21-1
CDR3aa: CASSKTGTSNYGYTF
CDR3nt: TGTGCCAGCAGCAAAACAGGGACAAGTAACTATGGCTACACCTTC

j_gene: TRBJ1-1
d_gene: TRBD1
abundance: -
v_gene: TRBV10-3
CDR3aa: CAIRGTDRGNTEAFF
CDR3nt: TGTGCCATCAGGGGGACAGACCGGGGGAACACTGAAGCTTTCTTT

j_gene: TRBJ1-1
d_gene: -
abundance: -
v_gene: TRBV10-1
CDR3aa: CASSESGSSGCLVSTEAFF
CDR3nt: TGCGCCAGCAGTGAGTCGGGTAGTTCAGGGTGCCTCGTCAGCACTGAAGCTTTCTTT

j_gene: TRBJ2-7
d_gene: -
abundance: -
v_gene: TRBV10-3
CDR3aa: CAISESELSVYEQYF
CDR3nt: TGTGCCATCAGTGAGTCTGAGCTCTCGGTCTACGAGCAGTACTTC

j_gene: TRBJ2-6
d_gene: -
abundance: few
v_gene: TRBV7-9
CDR3aa: CASSLRTGANVLTF
CDR3nt: TGTGCCAGCAGCTTGCGGACTGGGGCCAACGTCCTGACTTTC

j_gene: TRBJ1-2
d_gene: TRBD1
abundance: -
v_gene: TRBV19
CDR3aa: CASSKGQGASNYGYTF
CDR3nt: TGTGCCAGTAGTAAGGGACAGGGGGCGAGCAACTATGGCTACACCTTC

j_gene: TRBJ1-4
d_gene: -
abundance: -
v_gene: TRBV18
CDR3aa: CASSPTATNEKLFF
CDR3nt: TGTGCCAGCTCACCGACAGCAACTAATGAAAAACTGTTTTTT

j_gene: TRBJ2-5
d_gene: -
abundance: -
v_gene: TRBV9
CDR3aa: CASSVAPSPQETQYF
CDR3nt: TGTGCCAGCAGCGTAGCTCCCAGTCCCCAAGAGACCCAGTACTTC

j_gene: TRBJ2-1
d_gene: -
abundance: -
v_gene: TRBV6-5
CDR3aa: CATGGPLWNEQFF
CDR3nt: TGTGCCACCGGGGGGCCCCTTTGGAATGAGCAGTTCTTC

j_gene: TRBJ1-2
d_gene: TRBD1
abundance: -
v_gene: TRBV7-9
CDR3aa: CASSSRGDYGYTF
CDR3nt: TGTGCCAGCAGTAGCAGGGGGGACTATGGCTACACCTTC

j_gene: TRBJ1-1
d_gene: TRBD1
abundance: -
v_gene: TRBV19
CDR3aa: CASAGTGGLEAFF
CDR3nt: TGTGCCAGCGCCGGGACAGGGGGACTTGAAGCTTTCTTT

j_gene: TRBJ2-1
d_gene: -
abundance: -
v_gene: TRBV9
CDR3aa: CASSPPGGLYNEQFF
CDR3nt: TGTGCCAGCAGCCCCCCGGGCGGGCTTTACAATGAGCAGTTCTTC

j_gene: TRBJ2-2
d_gene: -
abundance: -
v_gene: TRBV6-1
CDR3aa: CASSEPDRYTGELFF
CDR3nt: TGTGCCAGCAGTGAACCGGACAGATACACCGGGGAGCTGTTTTTT

j_gene: TRBJ2-1
d_gene: TRBD2
abundance: -
v_gene: TRBV7-9
CDR3aa: CASSRTSLYNEQFF
CDR3nt: TGTGCCAGCAGCCGGACTAGCTTATACAATGAGCAGTTCTTC

j_gene: TRBJ2-2
d_gene: -
abundance: -
v_gene: TRBV25-1
CDR3aa: CASSVQGRVGELFF
CDR3nt: TGTGCCAGCAGTGTACAGGGTAGGGTTGGGGAGCTGTTTTTT

j_gene: TRBJ2-5
d_gene: TRBD1
abundance: -
v_gene: TRBV4-2
CDR3aa: CASSRGQVQETQYF
CDR3nt: TGTGCCAGCAGCCGGGGACAGGTACAAGAGACCCAGTACTTC